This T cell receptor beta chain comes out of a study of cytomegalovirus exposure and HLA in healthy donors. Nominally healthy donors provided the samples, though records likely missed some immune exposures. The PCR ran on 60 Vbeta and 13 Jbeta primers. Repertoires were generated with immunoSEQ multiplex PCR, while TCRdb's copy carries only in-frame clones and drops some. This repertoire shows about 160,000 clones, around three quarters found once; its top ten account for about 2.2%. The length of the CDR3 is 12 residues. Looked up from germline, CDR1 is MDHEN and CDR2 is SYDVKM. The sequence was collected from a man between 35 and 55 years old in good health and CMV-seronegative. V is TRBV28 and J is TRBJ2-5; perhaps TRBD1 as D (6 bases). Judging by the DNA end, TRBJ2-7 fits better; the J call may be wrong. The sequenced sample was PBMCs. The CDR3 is CASSFRGGEQYF. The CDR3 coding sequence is TGTGCCAGCAGTTTCAGGGGCGGCGAGCAGTACTTC.